The 16 T cell receptor beta chains given below trace back to one sample, sequenced in a study of T cells after yellow fever vaccination. Via MiXCR, TCRdb re-called the 5' RACE reads, giving one row per CDR3 protein. The sample holds 300,000 to 350,000 distinct CDR3 sequences; 3% to 4.5% are singletons and the top ten take 20% to 30%. Sequencing was performed on PBMCs, taken 5 days after the yellow fever booster vaccination. The receptors originated from a man aged 18 to 35 who received the YFV17D yellow fever vaccine.

This clonotype was counted only a few times. The chain is built from TRBV7-2 and TRBJ2-1; 10 bases are shared with TRBD1. With V trimmed by 4 bases and J by 8 bases, 11 bases remained unmatched. The length of the CDR3 is 16 residues. The germline gives CDR1 SGHTA, CDR2 FQGNSA. The CDR3 sequence: CASSSMTGGAGYEQFF. CDR3 DNA: TGTGCCAGCAGCTCCATGACAGGGGGCGCAGGGTATGAGCAGTTCTTC.

This clonotype was recorded a few times. This chain links TRBV3-1 with TRBJ1-1; 7 nucleotides line up with TRBD1. The CDR3 has 15 amino acids. Losses at the gene ends were 4 bases for V and 5 bases for J; bases not matched to a gene: 10. Germline loops: CDR1 LGHDT, CDR2 YNNKEL (reference sequence). CDR3 sequence (DNA): TGTGCCAGCAGCCCGCGCCCGACAGGGAAAACTGAAGCTTTCTTT. This gives the protein CASSPRPTGKTEAFF.

This clonotype was seen only a few times. A read error may account for a junction end that differs from germline. The chain recombines TRBV30 with TRBJ1-3, with D unresolved. CDR1 is GTSNPN, CDR2 SVGIG, per germline (reference sequence). This CDR3 has 12 residues. The CDR3 here is CAWRDLSPEPRF. As DNA, the CDR3 is TGTGCCTGGAGAGACCTCTCTCCGGAACCGAGGTTT. Together with reference TRBV30 and TRBJ1-3, the CDR3 gives the full variable domain: SQTIHQWPATLVQPVGSPLSLECTVEGTSNPNLYWYRQAAGRGLQLLFYSVGIGQISSEVPQNLSASRPQDRQFILSSKKLLLSDSGFYLCAWRDLSPEPRFGEGSWLTVV.

This clonotype was seen more than once but under ten times. The genes are TRBV7-9 and TRBJ1-2; 7 nucleotides match TRBD1. Trimming at V came to 5 bases and at J to 0 bases, leaving 6 bases not matched to a gene. Germline V gives CDR1 SEHNR, CDR2 FQNEAQ (reference sequence). The CDR3 consists of 15 residues. CDR3 bases: TGTGCCAGCAGCCGCCCGGGACAGCCTAACTATGGCTACACCTTC. It is translated as CASSRPGQPNYGYTF.

This clonotype was counted ten times or more. The chain recombines TRBV11-2 with TRBJ2-7, with D maybe TRBD1 (5 bases). V was cut by 5 bases and J by 5 bases, with 19 bases left in between. The CDR3 length is 15 residues. CDR1 is SGHAT, CDR2 FQNNGV, per germline. The CDR3 loop reads CASSNLGQGGHEQYF. CDR3 nucleotide sequence: TGTGCCAGCAGCAACTTGGGGCAGGGCGGACACGAGCAGTACTTC.

Ten or more counts support this clonotype. The chain combines TRBV4-2 with TRBJ1-5; D possibly corresponds to TRBD1 (5 bases). The CDR3 loop spans 15 amino acids. V gave up 1 base and J gave up 2 bases, with 9 bases separating them. Looked up from germline, CDR1 is LGHNA and CDR2 is YNFKEQ. CDR3 region: CASSQAEGRNQPQHF. Here the CDR3 DNA reads TGTGCCAGCAGCCAAGCTGAGGGGCGCAATCAGCCCCAGCATTTT.

The CDR3 DNA is TGTGCCAGCAGGGACACCACTAACTATGGCTACACCTTC. It specifies CASRDTTNYGYTF. The genes are TRBV5-8 and TRBJ1-2; weak D call: TRBD1 (5 bases). The CDR3 has 13 residues. Trimming pared 5 bases from V and 0 bases from J, leaving 8 bases between. From germline, CDR1 is SGHTS and CDR2 YDEGEE.

In its sample, this clonotype was seen a few times. The chain employs TRBV7-2 and TRBJ2-5; TRBD2 matches at 11 bases. Germline-derived CDR1 and CDR2 are SGHTA and FQGNSA. The CDR3 is 15 amino acids. Trimming cost V 2 bases and J 9 bases; bases outside gene matches: 8. CDR3 in amino acids: CASSLRLAGRGSQYF. The CDR3 DNA reads TGTGCCAGCAGCTTAAGACTAGCGGGGAGGGGGTCCCAGTACTTC.

This clonotype was seen a handful of times. Relative to the germline gene, one junction end is altered; a read error may explain this. The rearrangement joins TRBV5-1 to TRBJ2-2; D remains unclear. CDR1 and CDR2 (germline): SGHRS, YFSETQ. The CDR3 runs 13 residues. The CDR3 nucleotides read TGCGCCAGCAGATTGGACGTCCCCGGGGAGCTGTTTTTT. Protein sequence: CASRLDVPGELFF.

V usage is TRBV4-2 and J usage is TRBJ1-4, with a weak D call TRBD1 (5 bases). The CDR3 extends over 16 amino acids. The germline V gene encodes CDR1 LGHNA and CDR2 YNFKEQ. Trimming removed 7 bases at V and 5 bases at J, with 20 bases between. DNA for the CDR3: TGTGCCAGCAACCGTAACGGTGCAGGGCCAAATGAAAAACTGTTTTTT. Translation gives CASNRNGAGPNEKLFF.

V and J are TRBV20-1 and TRBJ2-1; weak D call: TRBD1 (5 bases). Germline loops: CDR1 DFQATT, CDR2 SNEGSKA (reference sequence). The CDR3 has 20 amino acids. Trimming stripped 1 base from V and 0 bases from J, with 25 bases between. CDR3 coding DNA: TGCAGTGCTAGAGTCGTTGGTAAGGGGTTTCGGGCACGCTCCTACAATGAGCAGTTCTTC. Protein sequence: CSARVVGKGFRARSYNEQFF.

This clonotype was counted at least ten times. The rearrangement links TRBV6-4 to TRBJ2-7, with D perhaps TRBD2 (6 bases). This CDR3 contains 16 residues. The germline V gene encodes CDR1 MRHNA and CDR2 SNTAGT. The V end lost 6 bases, the J end lost 5 bases, and 23 bases lay between the germline ends. The CDR3 DNA is TGTGCCAGCAGCGACCTTTCGCCGGGACTTGGGGACGAGCAGTACGTC. It encodes CASSDLSPGLGDEQYV.

The rearrangement links TRBV29-1 to TRBJ1-2; weak D call: TRBD1 (5 bases). CDR3 size: 13 residues. Germline CDR1 is SQVTM and CDR2 is ANQGSEA. Trimming stripped 4 bases from V and 8 bases from J, with 17 bases between. The CDR3: CSVAPGTHWGYTF. The CDR3, as DNA: TGCAGCGTTGCCCCAGGGACCCACTGGGGCTACACCTTC. Supplemented by reference TRBV29-1 and TRBJ1-2, the full variable domain reads SAVISQKPSRDICQRGTSLTIQCQVDSQVTMMFWYRQQPGQSLTLIATANQGSEATYESGFVIDKFPISRPNLTFSTLTVSNMSPEDSSIYLCSVAPGTHWGYTFGSGTRLTVV.

In this sample, this clonotype turned up many times. V and J are TRBV12-3 or TRBV12-4 and TRBJ1-5; D possibly corresponds to TRBD1 (6 bases). CDR3 length: 14 residues. Trimming removed 5 bases at V and 3 bases at J, with 11 bases between. The CDR3 here is CASSPQGHNQPQHF. The CDR3 DNA reads as TGTGCCAGCAGTCCCCAGGGGCACAATCAGCCCCAGCATTTT.

This chain links TRBV7-9 with TRBJ2-1, with a weak D call TRBD2 (6 bases). Per germline, CDR1 SEHNR and CDR2 FQNEAQ (reference sequence). The V end was cut by 4 bases, the J end by 10 bases, with 14 bases between. The CDR3 extends over 13 amino acids. The CDR3 bases are TGTGCCAGCAGCTCGGGAGTTCGCAAAGAGCAGTTCTTC. It is translated as CASSSGVRKEQFF.

The chain combines TRBV5-6 with TRBJ1-5; a weak D match, TRBD1 (5 bases). The V and J ends lost 4 bases and 5 bases respectively, with 19 bases between them. This CDR3 is 16 amino acids long. From germline, CDR1 is SGHDT and CDR2 YYEEEE. CDR3 DNA sequence: TGTGCCAGCAGCCTAAGGGGTCTTGAAAACGATCAGCCCCAGCATTTT. Residues: CASSLRGLENDQPQHF.